Below are 9 T cell receptor beta chains sequenced from a single sample in a study of human thymus T cells. Thymic tissue was derived from resections collected during corrective heart surgery. Clones were sequenced by immunoSEQ multiplex PCR, and TCRdb holds only the in-frame ones, with some missing. The repertoire holds about 78,000 clones, with 96% as singletons. The sequenced sample was thymus tissue. These receptors originate from a boy in the first two years of life with a congenital heart defect but otherwise immunologically healthy.

Points on this clone: One end of the junction does not line up with germline, which may come from a read error. V usage is TRBV6-6 and J usage is TRBJ2-3, with D tentatively TRBD1 (5 bases). The V gene's germline CDR1 is MNHNY and CDR2 SVGAGI (reference sequence). The CDR3 is 15 amino acids. CDR3 DNA: TGTGCCAGCAGTTACTCTACCACGGGTACAGGTACGCAGTATTTT. Translated: CASSYSTTGTGTQYF.

The chain has TRBV28 and TRBJ2-2; no clear D. V was clipped by 6 bases and J by 6 bases, with 2 bases between them. Germline CDR1 MDHEN, CDR2 SYDVKM. The CDR3 has 10 amino acids. CDR3 bases: TGTGCCAGCAGCTCCGGGGAGCTGTTTTTT. It codes for CASSSGELFF.

The chain links TRBV5-1 to TRBJ2-1; 13 bases match TRBD2. This CDR3 contains 15 residues. Germline CDR1 reads SGHRS; CDR2 reads YFSETQ. V dropped 4 bases and J dropped 6; count of bases not matched to a gene: 4. The CDR3 DNA is TGCGCCAGCAGCCCGTGGACTAGCGGGGGCAATGAGCAGTTCTTC. Its translation: CASSPWTSGGNEQFF.

J is TRBJ2-7 and V is TRBV23-1; tentatively, D is TRBD1 (6 bases). TRBV23-1 carries the ORF label, with uncertain function. CDR3 size: 15 residues. Trimming removed 3 bases at V and 2 bases at J, with 14 bases between. DNA of the CDR3: TGCGCCAGCAGTCAGGCCGGGACACCTCCCTACGAGCAGTACTTC. It is translated as CASSQAGTPPYEQYF.

This clone appeared once. The chain couples TRBV23-1 to TRBJ2-1; 10 bases agree with TRBD2. TRBV23-1 falls under the ORF class, with uncertain function. Trimming removed 3 bases from V and 0 bases from J; junction bases left unmatched: 11. The CDR3 is 19 amino acids. The CDR3 nucleotides are TGCGCCAGCAGTCACGATAGCGGGAGGAGGTCCCCCTCCTACAATGAGCAGTTCTTC. Protein sequence: CASSHDSGRRSPSYNEQFF.

The V call is TRBV9, the J call TRBJ2-3; 8 bases align to TRBD2. The CDR3 length is 16 residues. J was trimmed by 2 bases and V by 0 bases; bases with no gene match: 5. Germline CDR1 SGDLS, CDR2 YYNGEE. In DNA form, the CDR3 reads TGTGCCAGCAGCGTAGATCCCGGGGGGGACACAGATACGCAGTATTTT. This sequence encodes CASSVDPGGDTDTQYF.

The V and J genes are TRBV2 and TRBJ1-5; 7 bases line up with TRBD1. With V trimmed by 7 bases and J by 0 bases, 12 bases remained unmatched. Germline V gives CDR1 SNHLY, CDR2 FYNNEI. The CDR3 is made up of 17 amino acids. This CDR3 is CASKMGGQANSNQPQHF. The CDR3 DNA follows: TGTGCCAGCAAAATGGGAGGACAGGCGAATAGCAATCAGCCCCAGCATTTT.

The chain is built from TRBV2 and TRBJ1-2; maybe TRBD1 (5 bases). The germline gives CDR1 SNHLY, CDR2 FYNNEI. The CDR3 totals 14 residues. The germline V and J ends were trimmed by 7 bases and 6 bases, with 18 bases remaining between them. The CDR3 DNA reads as TGTGCCAGCATCAGTTGGGGCAGACTGGATGGCTACACCTTC. Translation gives CASISWGRLDGYTF.

The genes are TRBV5-4 and TRBJ2-1; D remains ambiguous. The CDR3 spans 12 residues. The V gene lost 0 bases and the J gene lost 10 bases, with 8 bases spanning the gap. CDR1 is SGHNT, CDR2 YYREEE, per germline (reference sequence). Written as DNA, the CDR3 is TGTGCCAGCAGCTTGGGTTTGCAAGAGCAGTTCTTC. Its protein product is CASSLGLQEQFF.